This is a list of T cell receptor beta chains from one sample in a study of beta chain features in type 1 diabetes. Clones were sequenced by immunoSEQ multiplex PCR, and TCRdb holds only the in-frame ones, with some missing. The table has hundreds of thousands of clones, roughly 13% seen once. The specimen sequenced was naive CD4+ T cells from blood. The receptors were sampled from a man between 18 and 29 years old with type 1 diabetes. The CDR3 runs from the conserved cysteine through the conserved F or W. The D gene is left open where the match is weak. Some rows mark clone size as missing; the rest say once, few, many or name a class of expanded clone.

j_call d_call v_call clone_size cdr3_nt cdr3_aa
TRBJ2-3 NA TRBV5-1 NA TGCGCCAGCAGCACGCAGGGTTCTCCCACAGATACGCAGTATTTT CASSTQGSPTDTQYF
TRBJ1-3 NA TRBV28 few TGTGCCAGCAGTTTATTGGGGGTTGGCACCATATATTTT CASSLLGVGTIYF
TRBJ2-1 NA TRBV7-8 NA TGTGCCAGCAGCCAACTTGGTAGCCTGAATGAGCAGTTCTTC CASSQLGSLNEQFF
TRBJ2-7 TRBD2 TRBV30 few TGTGCCTGGAGAGAGACTAGCGGGGGTACCTACGAGCAGTACTTC CAWRETSGGTYEQYF
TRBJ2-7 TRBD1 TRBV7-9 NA TGTGCCAGCAGCTTTGGCGTCCGCGCAGGGGGCGACGAGCAGTACTTC CASSFGVRAGGDEQYF
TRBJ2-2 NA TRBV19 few TGTGCCAGTAGTATCGGCAGCCGAACCGGGGAGCTGTTTTTT CASSIGSRTGELFF
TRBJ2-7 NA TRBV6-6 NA TGTGCCAGCAGTTACTCACCCGGGAAGGGAAACGAGCAGTACTTC CASSYSPGKGNEQYF
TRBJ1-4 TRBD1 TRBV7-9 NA TGTGCCAGCAGCCTGACAGGGAAGGATGAAAAACTGTTTTTT CASSLTGKDEKLFF
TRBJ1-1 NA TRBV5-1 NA TGCGCCAGCAGCTTGGAAGGTGAAGCTTTCTTT CASSLEGEAFF
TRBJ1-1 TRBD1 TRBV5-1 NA TGCGCCAGCAGCTGGACAGGGGCAAGCACTGAAGCTTTCTTT CASSWTGASTEAFF
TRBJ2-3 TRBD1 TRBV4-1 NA TGCGCCAGCAGAGGACAGGCGACAGATACGCAGTATTTT CASRGQATDTQYF
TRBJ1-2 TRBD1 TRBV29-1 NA TGCAGCGTTAGGACAGGGAGAAATGGCTACACCTTC CSVRTGRNGYTF
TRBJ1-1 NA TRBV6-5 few TGTGCCACTGCTTTGGGACGGATGAACACTGAAGCTTTCTTT CATALGRMNTEAFF
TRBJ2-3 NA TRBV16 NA TGTGCCAGCAGCCCGTCCAGCACAGATACGCAGTATTTT CASSPSSTDTQYF